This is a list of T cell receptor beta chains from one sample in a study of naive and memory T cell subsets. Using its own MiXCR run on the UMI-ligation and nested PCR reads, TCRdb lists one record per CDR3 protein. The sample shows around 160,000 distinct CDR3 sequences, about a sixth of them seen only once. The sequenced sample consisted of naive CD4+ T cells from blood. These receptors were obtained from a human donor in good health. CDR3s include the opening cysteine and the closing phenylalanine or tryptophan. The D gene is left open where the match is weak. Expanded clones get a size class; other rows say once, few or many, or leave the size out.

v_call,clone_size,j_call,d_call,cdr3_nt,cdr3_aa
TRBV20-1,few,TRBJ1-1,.,TGCAGTGCTAGAGGCAGGGTGGGGACTGAAGCTTTCTTT,CSARGRVGTEAFF
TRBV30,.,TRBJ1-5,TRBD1,TGTGCCTGGGGGACAGGGGAAAATCAGCCCCAGCATTTT,CAWGTGENQPQHF
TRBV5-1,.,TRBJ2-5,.,TGCGCCAGCAGAATGGACGGGGCAAGAGAGACCCAGTACTTC,CASRMDGARETQYF
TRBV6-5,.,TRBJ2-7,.,TGTGCCAGCAGTAGGACACCCAACAACGAGCAGTACTTC,CASSRTPNNEQYF
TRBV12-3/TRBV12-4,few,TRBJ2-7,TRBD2,TGTGCCAGCAGTTTCCGACTAGCGGAGTACTACGAGCAGTACTTC,CASSFRLAEYYEQYF
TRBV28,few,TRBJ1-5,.,TGTGCCAGCAGTTTGGGGACGGCCCAGCCCCAGCATTTT,CASSLGTAQPQHF
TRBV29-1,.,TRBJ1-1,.,TGCAGCGTCCGGGGTGGAACTGAAGCTTTCTTT,CSVRGGTEAFF
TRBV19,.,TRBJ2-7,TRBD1,TGTGCCAGTAGTATAGACGGTACCCATAGGACAGGTACCGGGCAGTACTTC,CASSIDGTHRTGTGQYF
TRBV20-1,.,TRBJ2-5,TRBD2,TGCAGTGCTAAAACCTACCGATTGACTAGCGGGAGTGGAGAGACCCAGTACTTC,CSAKTYRLTSGSGETQYF
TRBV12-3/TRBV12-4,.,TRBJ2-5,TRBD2,TGTGCCAGCAGTTCACTAGCGGGAGGGCCCTCAGGAGAGACCCAGTACTTC,CASSSLAGGPSGETQYF
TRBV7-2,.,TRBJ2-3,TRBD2,TGTGCCAGCAGCTTAGCCAGGCTAGCGGGAGGGACAGATACGCAGTATTTT,CASSLARLAGGTDTQYF
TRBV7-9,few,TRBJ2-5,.,TGTGCCAGCAGCTTACCCCCGGGGTCCGAGACCCAGTACTTC,CASSLPPGSETQYF
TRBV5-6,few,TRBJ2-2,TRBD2,TGTGCCAGCAGCTTAGCGGGACTCCCGAGAACCGGGGAGCTGTTTTTT,CASSLAGLPRTGELFF
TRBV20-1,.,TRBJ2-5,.,TGCAGTGCTGAACTCGACAGTCAAGAGACCCAGTACTTC,CSAELDSQETQYF
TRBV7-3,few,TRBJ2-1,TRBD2,TGTGCCAGCAGCTACGCGGGGGACTCCTACAATGAGCAGTTCTTC,CASSYAGDSYNEQFF
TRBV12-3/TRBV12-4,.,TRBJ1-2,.,TGTGCCAGCAGGACAGAGAGCTATGGCTACACCTTC,CASRTESYGYTF
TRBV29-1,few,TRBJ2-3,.,TGCAGCGTTGGGGGCCCAGATACGCAGTATTTT,CSVGGPDTQYF
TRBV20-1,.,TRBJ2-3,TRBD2,TGCAGTGCTGAGGGGGAAGCGGGAGTGGGCACGCAGTATTTT,CSAEGEAGVGTQYF
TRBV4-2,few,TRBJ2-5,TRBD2,TGTGCCAGCAGCCAAGATCTGGCGGGAGCCGGAGAGACCCAGTACTTC,CASSQDLAGAGETQYF
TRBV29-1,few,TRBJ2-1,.,TGCAGCGTTAGGACAGTAGGCAATGAGCAGTTCTTC,CSVRTVGNEQFF
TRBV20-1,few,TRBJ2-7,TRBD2,TGCAGTGCTAGATCTGGGACTAGTAACTACGAGCAGTACTTC,CSARSGTSNYEQYF
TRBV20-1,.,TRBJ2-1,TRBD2,TGCAGTGCTAGAGATCCCGCGGGGGTCTATGTAGATGAGCAGTTCTTC,CSARDPAGVYVDEQFF